These T cell receptor beta chains were read from a single sample in a study of control samples from healthy donors and cancer patients. The protocol was immunoSEQ multiplex PCR, while the TCRdb copy is restricted to in-frame clones and leaves out a portion. The sample has 46,000 or so clones, over 90% seen once; the top ten hold around 22%. Sequenced: PBMCs. The receptors here all came from a woman in her 50s with head and neck cancer. Both conserved end residues are part of each CDR3. A D gene is named only where the DNA matches it firmly. For some rows the clone size is stated as once, few or many, or as a class when expanded; others skip it.

j_gene,d_gene,abundance,v_gene,CDR3aa,CDR3nt
TRBJ2-2,TRBD2,.,TRBV4-3,CASSQGLAGGTGELFF,TGCGCCAGCAGCCAGGGACTAGCGGGAGGTACCGGGGAGCTGTTTTTT
TRBJ1-2,.,once,TRBV5-1,CASSLDGSREGGYTF,TGCGCCAGCAGCTTGGACGGGAGCAGGGAAGGTGGCTACACCTTC
TRBJ2-7,TRBD2,.,TRBV11-2,CASSLGLASYEQYF,TGTGCCAGCAGCTTAGGACTAGCATCCTACGAGCAGTACTTC
TRBJ2-5,TRBD2,.,TRBV3-1/TRBV3-2,CASSQSPGLPQETQYF,TGTGCCAGCAGCCAATCCCCGGGACTACCCCAAGAGACCCAGTACTTC
TRBJ2-2,.,.,TRBV28,CATRTNANTGELFF,TGTGCCACCCGGACAAACGCGAACACCGGGGAGCTGTTTTTT
TRBJ2-1,.,.,TRBV10-3,CAIAGGYNEQFF,TGTGCCATCGCAGGTGGCTACAATGAGCAGTTCTTC
TRBJ2-1,TRBD2,once,TRBV27,CASRTSGGIGGNEQFF,TGTGCCAGCAGGACTAGCGGGGGTATTGGCGGGAATGAGCAGTTCTTC
TRBJ2-7,TRBD2,.,TRBV5-6,CASLTSGTSYEQYF,TGTGCCAGCCTAACCAGCGGGACCTCCTACGAGCAGTACTTC
TRBJ2-1,.,.,TRBV5-1,CASSLGGRGSYNEQFF,TGCGCCAGCAGCTTAGGTGGGCGGGGTTCCTACAATGAGCAGTTCTTC
TRBJ2-7,TRBD1,.,TRBV5-6,CASSSPGQGYEQYF,TGTGCCAGCAGCTCGCCGGGACAGGGTTACGAGCAGTACTTC
TRBJ2-2,.,.,TRBV30,CAWKVALVTGELFF,TGTGCCTGGAAGGTAGCATTGGTCACCGGGGAGCTGTTTTTT
TRBJ2-1,.,.,TRBV2,CASIPPGTTYNEQFF,TGTGCCAGCATTCCTCCCGGGACAACCTACAATGAGCAGTTCTTC
TRBJ2-5,TRBD2,.,TRBV7-2,CASSLGLAGVHRQETQYF,TGTGCCAGCAGCTTGGGGTTAGCGGGAGTGCATCGTCAAGAGACCCAGTACTTC
TRBJ2-3,.,.,TRBV7-2,CASSFPGASTDTQYF,TGTGCCAGCAGCTTCCCCGGGGCTAGCACAGATACGCAGTATTTT
TRBJ1-5,.,.,TRBV5-5,CASSLRFLKEGNQPQHF,TGTGCCAGCAGCCTCCGCTTCCTGAAGGAGGGCAATCAGCCCCAGCATTTT
TRBJ2-2,TRBD2,.,TRBV29-1,CSLVKLAGGSGTGELFF,TGCAGCCTAGTGAAGTTAGCGGGAGGGTCGGGCACCGGGGAGCTGTTTTTT
TRBJ2-4,TRBD1,.,TRBV15,CATTLDREVAKNIQYF,TGTGCCACCACCCTCGACAGGGAAGTAGCCAAAAACATTCAGTACTTC